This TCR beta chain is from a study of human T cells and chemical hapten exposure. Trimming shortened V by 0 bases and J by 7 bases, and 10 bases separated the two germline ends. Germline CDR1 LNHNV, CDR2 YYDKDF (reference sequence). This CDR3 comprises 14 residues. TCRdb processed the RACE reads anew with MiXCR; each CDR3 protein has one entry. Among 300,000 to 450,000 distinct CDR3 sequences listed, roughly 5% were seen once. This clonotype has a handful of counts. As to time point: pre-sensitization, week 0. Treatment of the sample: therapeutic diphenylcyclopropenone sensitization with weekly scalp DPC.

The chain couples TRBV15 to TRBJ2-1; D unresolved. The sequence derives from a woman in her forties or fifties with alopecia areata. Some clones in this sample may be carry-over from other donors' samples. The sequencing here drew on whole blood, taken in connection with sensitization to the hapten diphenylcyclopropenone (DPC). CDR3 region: CATSRDLSGNEQFF. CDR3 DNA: TGTGCCACCAGCAGAGATTTAAGTGGGAATGAGCAGTTCTTC.